The 21 T cell receptor beta chains below all came from one sample that was sequenced in a study of T cells in Graves' hyperthyroidism and ophthalmopathy. From RNA transcripts, TCR beta CDR3 regions were amplified. The study used the HTBI primer set for a first-round RT-PCR of the TCR CDR3. TCRdb re-called the multiplex PCR reads with MiXCR, one entry per CDR3 protein. The profile shows a few hundred thousand distinct CDR3 sequences, about an eighth of them singletons. Source material: blood. These receptor sequences come from a woman aged 35 to 49 with Graves' ophthalmopathy.

In this sample, this clonotype turned up many times. The J gene is TRBJ2-3, the V gene TRBV3-1, with unresolved D. The CDR3 spans 16 residues. Trimming took 8 bases from V and 6 from J, leaving 24 bases between them. Germline V CDR1 and CDR2: LGHDT, YNNKEL (reference sequence). The CDR3 DNA is TGTGCCAGCGCTCCGTACGCACGAGAGAACGAGGATACGCAGTATTTT. It translates to CASAPYARENEDTQYF.

This clonotype occurred a few times. This chain connects TRBV20-1 to TRBJ2-1; tentatively, D is TRBD1 or TRBD2 (5 bases each). The CDR3 length is 15 residues. Germline CDR1 reads DFQATT; CDR2 reads SNEGSKA (reference sequence). With 0 bases removed from V and 4 bases from J, the gap between germline ends came to 13 bases. CDR3 residues: CSARDGWGGYNEQFF. Here the CDR3 DNA reads TGCAGTGCTAGAGATGGGTGGGGCGGGTACAATGAGCAGTTCTTC.

The chain combines TRBV13 with TRBJ2-1; TRBD2 might be the D (6 bases). The CDR3 loop spans 13 amino acids. V gave up 3 bases and J gave up 8 bases, with 11 bases separating them. The V gene's germline CDR1 is PRHDT and CDR2 FYEKMQ (reference sequence). DNA of the CDR3: TGTGCCAGCAGCTTTGGAGGGGACGATGAGCAGTTCTTC. Translation gives CASSFGGDDEQFF.

This chain connects TRBV12-3 or TRBV12-4 to TRBJ1-4; D unclear. This CDR3 spans 14 amino acids. The germline V and J ends were trimmed by 6 bases and 0 bases, with 8 bases remaining between them. The CDR3 loop reads CASSSRATNEKLFF. The CDR3 nucleotides read TGTGCCAGCAGCTCTCGGGCAACTAATGAAAAACTGTTTTTT.

This clonotype appeared many times. This chain links TRBV5-5 with TRBJ2-5; D is unclear. Germline V lookup: CDR1 SGHKS, CDR2 YYEKEE (reference sequence). The CDR3 has 12 amino acids. V lost 4 bases and J lost 5, with 9 bases in between. The CDR3 sequence is CASSVSWETQYF. The DNA for the CDR3 is TGTGCCAGCAGCGTATCATGGGAGACCCAGTACTTC.

This clonotype was counted many times. The chain employs TRBV7-8 and TRBJ1-1, with D unclear. Germline CDR1 SGHVS, CDR2 FQNEAQ. V lost 1 base and J lost 0, with 12 bases in between. The CDR3 has 16 amino acids. The CDR3 protein is CASSLVQVTMNTEAFF. The CDR3 DNA reads as TGTGCCAGCAGCTTAGTGCAGGTTACCATGAACACTGAAGCTTTCTTT.

The V and J genes are TRBV27 and TRBJ2-7; 11 nucleotides agree with TRBD2. J was trimmed by 6 bases and V by 5 bases; bases with no gene match: 6. Germline loops: CDR1 MNHEY, CDR2 SMNVEV (reference sequence). The CDR3 is 14 residues long. CDR3 sequence: CASSLLAGVPEQYF. CDR3 nucleotide sequence: TGTGCCAGCAGTCTACTAGCGGGGGTACCCGAGCAGTACTTC.

In this sample, this clonotype turned up many times. The V and J genes are TRBV15 and TRBJ2-3; D gene unclear. This CDR3 spans 16 amino acids. Trimming shortened V by 5 bases and J by 0 bases, and 15 bases separated the two germline ends. CDR1 LNHNV and CDR2 YYDKDF come from the germline V gene (reference sequence). The CDR3 reads CATSYDMNSSTDTQYF. CDR3 nucleotide sequence: TGTGCCACCAGCTATGACATGAACAGTAGCACAGATACGCAGTATTTT.

This clonotype has at least ten counts. The chain carries TRBV28 and TRBJ2-7, with unresolved D. V was clipped by 5 bases and J by 4 bases, with 18 bases between them. The CDR3 totals 15 residues. The germline V gene has CDR1 MDHEN and CDR2 SYDVKM. The CDR3 region is CASSPTLYVGYEQYF. CDR3 nucleotides: TGTGCCAGCAGTCCGACACTATATGTCGGATACGAGCAGTACTTC.

The sample holds a few counts of this clonotype. The rearrangement links TRBV29-1 to TRBJ1-5; no reliable D call. The germline CDR1 and CDR2 sequences are SQVTM and ANQGSEA. Between the trimmed V and J ends, which lost 4 bases and 1 base, there was a span of 8 bases. The CDR3 extends over 13 amino acids. DNA of the CDR3: TGCAGCGTTGCGCGGGCGAGCAATCAGCCCCAGCATTTT. Translated, it gives CSVARASNQPQHF.

The gene calls are TRBV5-4 and TRBJ1-2; a weak D match, TRBD1 (5 bases). The CDR3 totals 14 residues. Trimming stripped 0 bases from V and 4 bases from J, with 10 bases between. Looked up from germline, CDR1 is SGHNT and CDR2 is YYREEE (reference sequence). The CDR3 nucleotides read TGTGCCAGCAGCTTGGAGGCAGGGCCCTATGGCTACACCTTC. It codes for CASSLEAGPYGYTF.

J is TRBJ1-4 and V is TRBV6-2 or TRBV6-3, with D maybe TRBD1 (6 bases). The length of the CDR3 is 17 residues. V was clipped by 6 bases and J by 5 bases, with 22 bases between them. The V gene's germline CDR1 is MNHEY and CDR2 SVGEGT. The CDR3 region has the DNA TGTGCCAGCAGGGTGTCCGGCTACAGGGAAGGAAATGAAAAACTGTTTTTT. Protein: CASRVSGYREGNEKLFF.

This clonotype was counted ten times or more. The chain combines TRBV30 with TRBJ2-3; 8 bases are shared with TRBD1. Germline V CDR1 and CDR2: GTSNPN, SVGIG (reference sequence). The V segment lost 5 bases and the J segment 5 bases; nucleotides outside the gene matches: 0. This CDR3 comprises 11 residues. The CDR3 is CAWGQGDTQYF. The CDR3 coding sequence is TGTGCCTGGGGACAGGGAGATACGCAGTATTTT.

This clonotype was observed at least ten times. The chain uses TRBV10-3 and TRBJ2-3; 9 bases agree with TRBD2. This CDR3 spans 18 amino acids. Per the germline V gene, CDR1 is ENHRY and CDR2 is SYGVKD. The V gene end was trimmed by 6 bases and the J gene end by 2 bases; junction bases not matched to a gene: 15. The CDR3 DNA is TGTGCCATCAGGAAGGGGCTAGCGGGGCCCACCTACACAGATACGCAGTATTTT. As protein: CAIRKGLAGPTYTDTQYF.

This clonotype was seen a few times. V gene TRBV6-1 combines with J gene TRBJ2-1; D is unresolved. Trimming left V 5 bases short and J 5 bases short, with 16 bases between. CDR3 length: 15 residues. Germline loops: CDR1 MNHNS, CDR2 SASEGT. The CDR3 spells CASSLPRPANNEQFF. The CDR3 nucleotides read TGTGCCAGCAGTCTCCCCCGACCAGCGAACAATGAGCAGTTCTTC.

This clonotype occurred once. CDR3 residues: CASRGSRDSLYGYTF. In DNA, the CDR3 is TGTGCCAGCAGGGGTTCCCGGGACAGCCTCTATGGCTACACCTTC. The gene calls are TRBV2 and TRBJ1-2; TRBD1 matches at 7 bases. Unmatched junction bases numbered 11, after V lost 6 bases and J lost 4 bases. The CDR3 sequence is 15 residues long. Germline V lookup: CDR1 SNHLY, CDR2 FYNNEI.

This clonotype showed up many times. This sequence joins TRBV6-1 and TRBJ2-3; D may be TRBD2 (5 bases). The length of the CDR3 is 14 residues. Per germline, CDR1 MNHNS and CDR2 SASEGT. V gave up 7 bases and J gave up 4 bases, with 15 bases separating them. CDR3 protein: CASTRDPRPDTQYF. CDR3 in DNA: TGTGCCAGCACCCGGGATCCTCGTCCAGATACGCAGTATTTT.

Of note for this clonotype: This may be a read error: a much more frequent sequence differs by one nucleotide. The chain couples TRBV3-1 to TRBJ1-2; D gene ambiguous. Germline V lookup: CDR1 LGHDT, CDR2 YNNKEL (reference sequence). This CDR3 is 18 amino acids long. V was trimmed by 5 bases and J by 3 bases, leaving 25 bases between them. CDR3 in amino acids: CASSTQSSPYSSDYGYTF. The CDR3 DNA reads TGTGCCAGCAGCACCCAAAGTTCACCTTACAGTTCTGACTATGGCTACACCTTC.

This clonotype was counted at least ten times. This chain connects TRBV3-1 to TRBJ1-1; a weak D match, TRBD1 (5 bases). CDR1 is LGHDT, CDR2 YNNKEL, per germline (reference sequence). The CDR3 runs to 13 residues. V was pared by 2 bases and J by 5 bases, with 9 bases between. The CDR3 protein is CASSQLQVTEAFF. CDR3 bases: TGTGCCAGCAGCCAATTACAGGTTACTGAAGCTTTCTTT.

The chain links TRBV5-1 to TRBJ2-5, with D possibly TRBD1 on 6 matching bases. V dropped 4 bases and J dropped 0 bases, with 16 bases sitting between them. The CDR3 is made up of 16 amino acids. In germline, CDR1 is SGHRS, CDR2 YFSETQ. The CDR3 spells CASSGFLTGDQETQYF. Here the CDR3 DNA reads TGCGCCAGCAGCGGGTTCTTGACAGGCGACCAAGAGACCCAGTACTTC.

This clonotype has only a few counts. The chain has TRBV7-2 and TRBJ2-3; 9 bases line up with TRBD2. With 1 base clipped from V and 4 bases from J, the junction kept 9 bases outside the gene matches. Germline lookup yields CDR1 SGHTA and CDR2 FQGNSA. The CDR3 extends over 17 amino acids. CDR3 residues: CASSLVFSSGRSDTQYF. In DNA, the CDR3 is TGTGCCAGCAGCTTAGTTTTCTCCAGCGGGAGGTCAGATACGCAGTATTTT.